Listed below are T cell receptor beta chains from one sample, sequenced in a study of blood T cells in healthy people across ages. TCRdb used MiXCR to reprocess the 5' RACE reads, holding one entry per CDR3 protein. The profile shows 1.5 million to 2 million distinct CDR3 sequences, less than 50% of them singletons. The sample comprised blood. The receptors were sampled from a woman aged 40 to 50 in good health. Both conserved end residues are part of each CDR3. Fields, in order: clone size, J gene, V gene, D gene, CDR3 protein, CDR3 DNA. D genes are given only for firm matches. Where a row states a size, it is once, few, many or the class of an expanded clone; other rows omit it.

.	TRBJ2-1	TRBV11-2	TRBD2	CASSLGLLAGRDNEQFF	TGTGCCAGCAGCTTAGGCCTACTAGCGGGGAGGGACAATGAGCAGTTCTTC
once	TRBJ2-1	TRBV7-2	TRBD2	CASSSRGGGASNEQFF	TGTGCCAGCAGCTCGCGCGGCGGGGGGGCTTCAAATGAGCAGTTCTTC
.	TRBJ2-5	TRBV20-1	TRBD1	CSAIPDRGVLETQYF	TGCAGTGCTATCCCGGACAGGGGAGTATTAGAGACCCAGTACTTC
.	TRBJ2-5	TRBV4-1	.	CASSQDYSLRTQYF	TGCGCCAGCAGCCAAGATTACAGTCTTAGGACCCAGTACTTC
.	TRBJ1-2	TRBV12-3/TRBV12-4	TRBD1	CASSEDRDYGYTF	TGTGCCAGCAGTGAAGACAGGGACTATGGCTACACCTTC
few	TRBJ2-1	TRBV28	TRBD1	CASSRSGTGSYNEQFF	TGTGCCAGCAGTAGATCCGGGACAGGGTCCTACAATGAGCAGTTCTTC
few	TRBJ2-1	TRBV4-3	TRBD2	CASSQTKRGASYNEQFF	TGCGCCAGCAGCCAAACCAAGCGGGGGGCTTCCTACAATGAGCAGTTCTTC
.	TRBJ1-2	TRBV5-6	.	CASSLLSGVEGYTF	TGTGCCAGCAGCTTGCTGTCCGGGGTGGAGGGCTACACCTTC
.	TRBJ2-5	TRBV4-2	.	CASSQEERTEETQYF	TGTGCCAGCAGCCAAGAAGAGCGAACCGAAGAGACCCAGTACTTC
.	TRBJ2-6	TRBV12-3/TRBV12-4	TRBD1	CASRQGQGAKRANVLTF	TGTGCCAGCAGACAAGGACAGGGGGCTAAGAGGGCCAACGTCCTGACTTTC
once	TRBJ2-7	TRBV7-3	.	CASSFGFTYEQYF	TGTGCCAGCAGCTTCGGTTTTACCTACGAGCAGTACTTC
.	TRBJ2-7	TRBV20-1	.	CSASSSDQGNEQYF	TGCAGTGCTAGTTCATCAGATCAGGGTAACGAGCAGTACTTC
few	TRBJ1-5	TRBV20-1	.	CSAGRWEYGDQPQHF	TGCAGTGCTGGTCGTTGGGAATACGGCGATCAGCCCCAGCATTTT
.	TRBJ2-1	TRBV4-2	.	CASSQGSGYYNEQFF	TGTGCCAGCAGCCAAGGTTCGGGATACTACAATGAGCAGTTCTTC
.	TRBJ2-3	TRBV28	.	CASSLDMQRTNPQADTQYF	TGTGCCAGCAGTTTGGATATGCAGCGGACAAACCCCCAGGCGGATACGCAGTATTTT
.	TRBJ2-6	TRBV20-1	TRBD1	CSAREAGGVSGANVLTF	TGCAGTGCTAGAGAGGCAGGGGGAGTCTCCGGGGCCAACGTCCTGACTTTC
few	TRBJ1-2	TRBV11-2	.	CASSPRQELRYGYTF	TGTGCCAGCAGCCCCCGACAGGAGCTACGGTATGGCTACACCTTC
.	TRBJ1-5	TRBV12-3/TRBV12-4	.	CASSLGGVGHQPQHF	TGTGCCAGCAGTTTGGGAGGGGTTGGTCATCAGCCCCAGCATTTT
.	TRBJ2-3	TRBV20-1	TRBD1	CSASSRQGSPDTQYF	TGCAGTGCTAGTAGTCGACAGGGTAGTCCAGATACGCAGTATTTT
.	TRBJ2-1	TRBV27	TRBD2	CASRVGGGNEQFF	TGTGCCAGCAGGGTAGGCGGGGGGAATGAGCAGTTCTTC
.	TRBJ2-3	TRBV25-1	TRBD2	CASRAGGGGQQYF	TGTGCCAGCAGGGCGGGGGGTGGTGGGCAGCAGTATTTT
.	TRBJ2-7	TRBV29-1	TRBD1	CSVGLRGQGSSYEQYF	TGCAGCGTTGGCCTACGGGGACAGGGGTCTTCATACGAGCAGTACTTC
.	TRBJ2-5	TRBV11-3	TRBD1	CASSSDGTGGRETQYF	TGTGCCAGCAGCTCGGACGGGACAGGTGGTCGGGAGACCCAGTACTTC
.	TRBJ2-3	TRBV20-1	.	CSASFEEVTDTQYF	TGCAGTGCTAGCTTTGAGGAGGTCACAGATACGCAGTATTTT
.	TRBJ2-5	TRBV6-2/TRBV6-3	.	CASSSGGFDHATQYF	TGTGCCAGCAGTTCCGGGGGTTTTGATCACGCGACCCAGTACTTC
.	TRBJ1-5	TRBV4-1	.	CASSQEVRGGYQPQHF	TGCGCCAGCAGCCAAGAAGTAAGGGGAGGGTATCAGCCCCAGCATTTT
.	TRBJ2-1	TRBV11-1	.	CASSIIPEVSPYNEQFF	TGTGCCAGCAGCATAATACCCGAGGTTAGCCCCTACAATGAGCAGTTCTTC
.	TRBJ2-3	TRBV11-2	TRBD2	CASSYDVRGEVDTQYF	TGTGCCAGCAGCTACGATGTACGGGGGGAGGTCGATACGCAGTATTTT
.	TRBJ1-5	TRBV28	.	CASRTTDPLRPQHF	TGTGCCAGCAGAACGACAGACCCTCTTCGTCCCCAGCATTTT
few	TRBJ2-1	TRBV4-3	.	CASSQDRAGYNEQFF	TGCGCCAGCAGCCAAGATCGTGCAGGGTACAATGAGCAGTTCTTC
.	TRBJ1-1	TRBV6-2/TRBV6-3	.	CASWDDWDTEAFF	TGTGCCAGCTGGGACGACTGGGACACTGAAGCTTTCTTT
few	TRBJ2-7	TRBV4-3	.	CASSPRTGMGEQYF	TGCGCCAGCAGCCCGCGGACCGGAATGGGTGAGCAGTACTTC
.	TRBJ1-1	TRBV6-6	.	CASSFQGSLNTEAFF	TGTGCCAGCAGTTTTCAGGGCTCCCTGAACACTGAAGCTTTCTTT
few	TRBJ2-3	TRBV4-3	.	CASSPGFRSSTDTQYF	TGCGCCAGCAGCCCAGGTTTCCGCTCTAGCACAGATACGCAGTATTTT
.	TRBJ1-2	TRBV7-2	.	CASTQGTDYGYTF	TGTGCCAGCACCCAGGGTACTGACTATGGCTACACCTTC
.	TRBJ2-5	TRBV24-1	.	CATSVKAGIRETQYF	TGTGCCACCAGTGTCAAGGCGGGGATCAGAGAGACCCAGTACTTC
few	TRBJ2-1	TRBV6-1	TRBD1	CASRDRDRSYNEQFF	TGTGCCAGCAGGGACCGGGACAGGTCTTACAATGAGCAGTTCTTC
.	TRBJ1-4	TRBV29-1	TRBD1	CSVPGQGNEKLFF	TGCAGCGTTCCGGGACAGGGGAATGAAAAACTGTTTTTT
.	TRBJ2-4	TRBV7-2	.	CASSLALQGVKNIQYF	TGTGCCAGCAGCTTAGCGTTGCAGGGCGTCAAAAACATTCAGTACTTC
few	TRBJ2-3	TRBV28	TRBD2	CASPPGLAAHMFTDTQYF	TGTGCCAGCCCCCCAGGACTAGCGGCACACATGTTCACAGATACGCAGTATTTT
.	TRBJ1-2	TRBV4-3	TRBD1	CASSQMTGSSYGYTF	TGCGCCAGCAGCCAAATGACAGGGAGCTCCTATGGCTACACCTTC
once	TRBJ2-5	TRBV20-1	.	CSARMVTGLQETQYF	TGCAGTGCTAGAATGGTAACGGGACTTCAAGAGACCCAGTACTTC
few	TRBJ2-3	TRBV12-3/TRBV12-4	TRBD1	CASGFDRGRPADTQYF	TGTGCCAGCGGTTTCGACAGGGGGCGACCGGCGGATACGCAGTATTTT
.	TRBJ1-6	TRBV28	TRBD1	CASEIRQGAFNSPLHF	TGTGCCAGCGAGATTAGACAGGGGGCGTTTAATTCACCCCTCCACTTT
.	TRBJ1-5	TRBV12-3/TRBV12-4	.	CASSSHVLYSNQPQHF	TGTGCCAGCAGCAGTCACGTCCTCTATAGCAATCAGCCCCAGCATTTT
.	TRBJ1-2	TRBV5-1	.	CASSLWVVEGYTF	TGCGCCAGCAGCTTGTGGGTGGTGGAGGGCTACACCTTC
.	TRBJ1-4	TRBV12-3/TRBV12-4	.	CASSLRVTEKLFF	TGTGCCAGCAGTTTAAGGGTTACTGAAAAACTGTTTTTT
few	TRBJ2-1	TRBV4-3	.	CASSSGTATGNEQFF	TGCGCCAGCAGCTCCGGGACCGCCACGGGTAATGAGCAGTTCTTC
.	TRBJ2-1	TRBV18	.	CASSPDTGTYNEQFF	TGTGCCAGCTCACCGGACACGGGAACCTACAATGAGCAGTTCTTC
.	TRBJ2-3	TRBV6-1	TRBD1	CASSWDSLDTQYF	TGTGCCAGCAGTTGGGACAGCTTAGATACGCAGTATTTT
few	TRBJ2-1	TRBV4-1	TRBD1	CASSHGTGDLNEQFF	TGCGCCAGCAGCCATGGGACAGGGGACCTAAATGAGCAGTTCTTC
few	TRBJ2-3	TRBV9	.	CASSVEGRGGDTQYF	TGTGCCAGCAGCGTAGAGGGTCGTGGGGGAGATACGCAGTATTTT
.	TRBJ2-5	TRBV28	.	CASTPRDNQETQYF	TGTGCCAGCACCCCCCGGGACAACCAAGAGACCCAGTACTTC
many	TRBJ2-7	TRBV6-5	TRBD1	CASSYGQGGEQYF	TGTGCCAGCAGTTACGGACAGGGGGGCGAGCAGTACTTC
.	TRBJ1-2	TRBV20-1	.	CSASPQGTGYTF	TGCAGTGCTAGCCCACAGGGTACTGGCTACACCTTC
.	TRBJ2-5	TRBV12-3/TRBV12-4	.	CASSNPTDYNEQYF	TGTGCCAGCAGCAACCCGACAGATTACAATGAGCAGTACTTC
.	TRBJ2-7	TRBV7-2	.	CASSLARAGAITEQYF	TGTGCCAGCAGCTTAGCAAGGGCGGGGGCAATCACCGAGCAGTACTTC